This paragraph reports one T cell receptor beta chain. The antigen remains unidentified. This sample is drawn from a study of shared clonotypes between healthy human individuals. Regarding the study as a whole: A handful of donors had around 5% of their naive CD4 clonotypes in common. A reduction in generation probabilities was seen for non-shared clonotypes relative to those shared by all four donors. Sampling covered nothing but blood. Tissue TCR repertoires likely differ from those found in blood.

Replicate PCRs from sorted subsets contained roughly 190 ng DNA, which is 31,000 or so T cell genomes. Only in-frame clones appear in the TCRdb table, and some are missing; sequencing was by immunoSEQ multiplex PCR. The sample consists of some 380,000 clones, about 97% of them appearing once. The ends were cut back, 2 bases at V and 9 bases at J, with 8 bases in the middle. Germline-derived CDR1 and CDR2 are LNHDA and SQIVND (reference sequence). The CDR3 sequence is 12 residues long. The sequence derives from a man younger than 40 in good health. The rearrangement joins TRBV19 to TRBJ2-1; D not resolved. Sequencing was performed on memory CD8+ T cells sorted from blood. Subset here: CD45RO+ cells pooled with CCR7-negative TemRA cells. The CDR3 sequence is CASSIREGEQFF. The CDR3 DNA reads TGTGCCAGTAGTATAAGGGAAGGTGAGCAGTTCTTC.